Below are 25 T cell receptor beta chains sequenced from a single sample in a study of cytomegalovirus exposure and HLA in healthy donors. PCR employed 60 Vbeta and 13 Jbeta primers. The repertoire was sequenced with immunoSEQ multiplex PCR; TCRdb's copy has only in-frame clones and lacks some. The sample holds under 200,000 clones. The sequenced sample consisted of PBMCs. The receptors originated from a man under 40 in good health and CMV-seronegative.

This sequence joins TRBV2 and TRBJ1-5; 7 bases agree with TRBD1. Germline V lookup: CDR1 SNHLY, CDR2 FYNNEI. Trimming removed 4 bases from V and 3 bases from J; junction bases left unmatched: 9. CDR3 length: 16 residues. The CDR3 DNA follows: TGTGCCAGCAGTGGAGGGAGACAGGGAGCCAATCAGCCCCAGCATTTT. Amino acid sequence: CASSGGRQGANQPQHF. Using reference TRBV2 and TRBJ1-5 for the parts outside the CDR3, the full variable domain is EPEVTQTPSHQVTQMGQEVILRCVPISNHLYFYWYRQILGQKVEFLVSFYNNEISEKSEIFDDQFSVERPDGSNFTLKIRSTKLEDSAMYFCASSGGRQGANQPQHFGDGTRLSIL.

This chain uses TRBV4-3 with TRBJ2-2, with a possible D match to TRBD2 (5 bases). Trimming took 1 base from V and 6 from J, leaving 15 bases between them. The germline V gene encodes CDR1 LGHNA and CDR2 YSLEER. The CDR3 contains 16 residues. The CDR3 bases are TGCGCCAGCAGCCAAGGGGCGGGTCGGACCCCCGGGGAGCTGTTTTTT. Amino acid sequence: CASSQGAGRTPGELFF.

The genes are TRBV27 and TRBJ2-7; 11 bases agree with TRBD2. Trimming cost V 8 bases and J 2 bases; bases outside gene matches: 5. CDR1 MNHEY and CDR2 SMNVEV come from the germline V gene (reference sequence). This CDR3 comprises 14 residues. CDR3 in amino acids: CASSLAGDTYEQYF. The CDR3 DNA reads as TGTGCCAGCTCACTAGCGGGAGATACCTACGAGCAGTACTTC.

The chain combines TRBV18 with TRBJ2-1; 9 nucleotides line up with TRBD1. The V and J ends lost 1 base and 5 bases, in that order; junction bases with no gene match: 15. CDR3 length: 19 amino acids. CDR1 is KGHSH, CDR2 LQKENI, per germline. CDR3 amino acids: CASSPRRDRVGRYNNEQFF. The CDR3, as DNA: TGTGCCAGCTCACCACGTAGGGACAGGGTAGGTCGATATAACAATGAGCAGTTCTTC.

The genes are TRBV11-3 and TRBJ2-7, with TRBD2 identical over 7 bases. Germline V gene lookup returns CDR1 SGHNT and CDR2 YENEEA. There are 16 residues in the CDR3. The trim removed 0 bases at V and 2 bases at J, leaving 7 bases unmatched. CDR3: CASSLEASSGPYEQYF. In nucleotides, the CDR3 is TGTGCCAGCAGCTTAGAGGCGTCTAGCGGCCCCTACGAGCAGTACTTC.

The V call is TRBV20-1, the J call TRBJ2-7; the match to TRBD1 covers 8 bases. J was trimmed by 5 bases and V by 6 bases; bases with no gene match: 3. The CDR3 contains 11 residues. Germline CDR1 and CDR2: DFQATT and SNEGSKA (reference sequence). CDR3 nucleotides: TGCAGTGCCAACAGGGGGGACGAGCAGTACTTC. Encoded protein: CSANRGDEQYF.

V usage is TRBV4-3 and J usage is TRBJ1-4; no clear D. V was shortened by 1 base and J by 5 bases, with 11 bases between the two germline ends. The CDR3 sequence is 15 residues long. The germline V gene has CDR1 LGHNA and CDR2 YSLEER. CDR3 in amino acids: CASSQGHSPNEKLFF. The CDR3 DNA sequence: TGCGCCAGCAGCCAAGGGCACAGCCCAAATGAAAAACTGTTTTTT.

The chain uses TRBV2 and TRBJ1-3; possibly TRBD1 for D (5 bases). Looked up from germline, CDR1 is SNHLY and CDR2 is FYNNEI. V lost 4 bases and J lost 4, with 17 bases in between. This CDR3 has 16 residues. CDR3 nucleotides: TGTGCCAGCAGTGGGCCGGGGGGAGCGACCGGAAACACCATATATTTT. Protein: CASSGPGGATGNTIYF. Using reference TRBV2 and TRBJ1-3 for the parts outside the CDR3, the full variable domain is EPEVTQTPSHQVTQMGQEVILRCVPISNHLYFYWYRQILGQKVEFLVSFYNNEISEKSEIFDDQFSVERPDGSNFTLKIRSTKLEDSAMYFCASSGPGGATGNTIYFGEGSWLTVV.

This chain uses TRBV5-6 with TRBJ2-7; 7 nucleotides match TRBD2. CDR3 size: 14 residues. The trim removed 0 bases at V and 5 bases at J, leaving 5 bases unmatched. CDR1 and CDR2 (germline): SGHDT, YYEEEE. CDR3 sequence reads: CASSLGAGTNEQYF. CDR3 sequence (DNA): TGTGCCAGCAGCTTGGGAGCGGGAACGAACGAGCAGTACTTC.

The CDR3 nucleotides read TGTGCCTGGAGATTCGAGGGACTTCCGCATGGCTACACCTTC. It codes for CAWRFEGLPHGYTF. The J gene is TRBJ1-2, the V gene TRBV30; TRBD1 might be the D (5 bases). Trimming removed 3 bases at V and 6 bases at J, with 17 bases between. The CDR3 covers 14 residues. CDR1 is GTSNPN, CDR2 SVGIG, per germline (reference sequence). Using reference TRBV30 and TRBJ1-2 for the parts outside the CDR3, the full variable domain is SQTIHQWPATLVQPVGSPLSLECTVEGTSNPNLYWYRQAAGRGLQLLFYSVGIGQISSEVPQNLSASRPQDRQFILSSKKLLLSDSGFYLCAWRFEGLPHGYTFGSGTRLTVV.

The chain combines TRBV30 with TRBJ2-2; TRBD2 matches at 12 bases. Germline CDR1 GTSNPN, CDR2 SVGIG (reference sequence). V lost 4 bases and J lost 5; bases outside the gene matches: 5. CDR3 size: 15 residues. DNA of the CDR3: TGTGCCTGGACCCGACTAGCGGGAGCGACCGGGGAGCTGTTTTTT. It specifies CAWTRLAGATGELFF.

This rearrangement joins TRBV6-6 to TRBJ2-2, with a tentative D call TRBD2 (6 bases). The CDR3 is made up of 15 amino acids. Per the germline V gene, CDR1 is MNHNY and CDR2 is SVGAGI (reference sequence). The ends were cut back, 0 bases at V and 3 bases at J, with 8 bases in the middle. The CDR3 spells CASSYSGTDTGELFF. In nucleotides, the CDR3 is TGTGCCAGCAGTTACTCCGGGACTGACACCGGGGAGCTGTTTTTT.

This chain's CDR3 is CASSLATGRGLFF. As DNA, the CDR3 is TGTGCCAGCAGCTTAGCTACGGGCAGGGGACTGTTTTTT. The J gene is TRBJ1-4, the V gene TRBV7-2, with D perhaps matching TRBD1 (6 bases). Germline CDR1 and CDR2: SGHTA and FQGNSA. The CDR3 is 13 amino acids. Trimming left V 0 bases short and J 13 bases short, with 12 bases between.

The chain has TRBV5-1 and TRBJ2-3; the match to TRBD2 covers 13 bases. The CDR3 runs to 17 residues. J lost 6 bases, V lost 4 bases, and 11 bases had no gene match. The germline CDR1 and CDR2 sequences are SGHRS and YFSETQ. In DNA form, the CDR3 reads TGCGCCAGCAGCGTACCAACTAGCGGGGGGGCCTTTGATACGCAGTATTTT. Encoded protein: CASSVPTSGGAFDTQYF.

The chain links TRBV30 to TRBJ2-3; TRBD1 matches at 8 bases. The CDR3 consists of 14 residues. The V segment lost 4 bases and the J segment 4 bases; nucleotides outside the gene matches: 7. CDR1 is GTSNPN, CDR2 SVGIG, per germline (reference sequence). The CDR3 loop reads CAWNPGTGADTQYF. In nucleotides, the CDR3 is TGTGCCTGGAACCCAGGGACAGGAGCAGATACGCAGTATTTT.

The V call is TRBV4-1, the J call TRBJ2-1, with D possibly matching TRBD2 (5 bases). Trimming removed 0 bases at V and 4 bases at J, with 16 bases between. Germline-derived CDR1 and CDR2 are MGHRA and YSYEKL. CDR3 length equals 17 residues. The CDR3 here is CASSQDPGLVRYNEQFF. CDR3 DNA: TGCGCCAGCAGCCAAGATCCCGGACTGGTACGATACAATGAGCAGTTCTTC.

The V call is TRBV7-2, the J call TRBJ1-1; D unresolved. CDR3 size: 12 residues. CDR1 is SGHTA, CDR2 FQGNSA, per germline. Trimming removed 0 bases at V and 11 bases at J, with 10 bases between. The CDR3 coding sequence is TGTGCCAGCAGCTTAGCGGGAGCGCTGGCTTTCTTT. Translation gives CASSLAGALAFF.

V gene TRBV4-2 combines with J gene TRBJ2-2; 8 positions match TRBD2. The V and J ends lost 3 bases and 0 bases, in that order; junction bases with no gene match: 9. This CDR3 is 18 amino acids long. The V gene's germline CDR1 is LGHNA and CDR2 YNFKEQ. The CDR3 reads CASSHTRGGQANTGELFF. DNA of the CDR3: TGTGCCAGCAGCCACACACGGGGGGGCCAGGCGAACACCGGGGAGCTGTTTTTT.

The rearrangement joins TRBV9 to TRBJ1-1; D remains unclear. Germline loops: CDR1 SGDLS, CDR2 YYNGEE. The length of the CDR3 is 12 residues. V dropped 2 bases and J dropped 4 bases, with 6 bases sitting between them. The CDR3: CASSVSGTEAFF. In nucleotides, the CDR3 is TGTGCCAGCAGCGTTAGTGGCACTGAAGCTTTCTTT.

V gene TRBV27 combines with J gene TRBJ1-2, with unresolved D. The CDR3 has 13 amino acids. CDR1 is MNHEY, CDR2 SMNVEV, per germline (reference sequence). The V and J ends lost 6 bases and 5 bases respectively, with 13 bases between them. The CDR3, as DNA: TGTGCCAGCAGCCTTACTCCGAGATATGGCTACACCTTC. This codes for CASSLTPRYGYTF.

This chain links TRBV5-1 with TRBJ1-4; 10 nucleotides match TRBD1. Trimming took 0 bases from V and 6 from J; bases not matched to a gene: 5. Germline V gene lookup returns CDR1 SGHRS and CDR2 YFSETQ. The CDR3 has 16 residues. The CDR3 reads CASSLGDRGRDEKLFF. CDR3 nucleotides: TGCGCCAGCAGCTTGGGCGACAGGGGGCGAGATGAAAAACTGTTTTTT.

The rearrangement uses TRBV13 and TRBJ1-1; possible D gene TRBD1, 5 bases. The V end was cut by 5 bases, the J end by 7 bases, with 20 bases between. Germline loops: CDR1 PRHDT, CDR2 FYEKMQ (reference sequence). The CDR3 is made up of 15 amino acids. The CDR3 nucleotides are TGTGCCAGCAGCATTAGGTCAGGGTTTGACGGTGAAGCTTTCTTT. This translates into CASSIRSGFDGEAFF. The full variable domain, completed using reference TRBV13 and TRBJ1-1, is AAGVIQSPRHLIKEKRETATLKCYPIPRHDTVYWYQQGPGQDPQFLISFYEKMQSDKGSIPDRFSAQQFSDYHSELNMSSLELGDSALYFCASSIRSGFDGEAFFGQGTRLTVV.

V is TRBV7-2 and J is TRBJ2-7; D is uncertain. Germline CDR1 and CDR2: SGHTA and FQGNSA. With 1 base removed from V and 2 bases from J, the gap between germline ends came to 12 bases. This CDR3 contains 15 residues. The chain's CDR3 is CASSLVWQATYEQYF. The CDR3 region has the DNA TGTGCCAGCAGCTTAGTATGGCAGGCCACCTACGAGCAGTACTTC.

The chain employs TRBV6-5 and TRBJ2-5, with D possibly being TRBD1 (5 bases). The DNA end lines up better with TRBJ2-7; the J call may be wrong. Per germline, CDR1 MNHEY and CDR2 SVGAGI. The CDR3 sequence is 15 residues long. Here the CDR3 DNA reads TGTGCCAGCAGTTACTCGAAGGGCCAGGGATACGAGCAGTACTTC. It translates to CASSYSKGQGYEQYF.

The chain employs TRBV4-1 and TRBJ2-5; no definite D call. V was trimmed by 4 bases and J by 5 bases, leaving 8 bases between them. The CDR3 has 12 residues. Per the germline V gene, CDR1 is MGHRA and CDR2 is YSYEKL. As DNA, the CDR3 is TGCGCCAGCAGCCCGAGTACGGAGACCCAGTACTTC. It codes for CASSPSTETQYF.